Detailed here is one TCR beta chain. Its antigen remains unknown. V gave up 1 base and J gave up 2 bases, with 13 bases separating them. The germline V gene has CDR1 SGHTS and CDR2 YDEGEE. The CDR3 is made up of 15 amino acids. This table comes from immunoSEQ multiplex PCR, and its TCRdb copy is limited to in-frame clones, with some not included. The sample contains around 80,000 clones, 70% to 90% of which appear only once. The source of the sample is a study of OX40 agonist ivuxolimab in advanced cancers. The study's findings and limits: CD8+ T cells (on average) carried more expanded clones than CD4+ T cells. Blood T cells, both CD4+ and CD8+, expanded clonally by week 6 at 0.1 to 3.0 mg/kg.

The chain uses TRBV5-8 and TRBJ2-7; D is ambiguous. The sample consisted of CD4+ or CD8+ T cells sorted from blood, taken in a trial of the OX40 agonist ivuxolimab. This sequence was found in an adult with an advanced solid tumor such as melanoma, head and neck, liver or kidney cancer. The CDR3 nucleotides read TGTGCCAGCAGCTTGCGAAGGGCACTTCCCTACGAGCAGTACTTC. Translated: CASSLRRALPYEQYF.